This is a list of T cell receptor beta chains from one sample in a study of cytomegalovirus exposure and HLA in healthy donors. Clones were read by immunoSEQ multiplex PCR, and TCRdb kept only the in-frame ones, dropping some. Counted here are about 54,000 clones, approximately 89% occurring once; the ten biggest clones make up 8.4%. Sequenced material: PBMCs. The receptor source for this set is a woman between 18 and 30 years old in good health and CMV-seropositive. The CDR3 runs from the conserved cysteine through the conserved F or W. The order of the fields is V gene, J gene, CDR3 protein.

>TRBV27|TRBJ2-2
CASSFSSTGSRELFF
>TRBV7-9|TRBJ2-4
CASMEGARSIQYF
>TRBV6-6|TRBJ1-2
CASRSQGGGYGYTF
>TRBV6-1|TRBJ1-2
CASSEKETAYGYTF
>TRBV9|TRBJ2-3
CASSAGGAPPDTQYF
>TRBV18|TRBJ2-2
CASSRGQPRTGELFF
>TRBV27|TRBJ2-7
CASTPGAGGSYEQYF
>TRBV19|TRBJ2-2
CASSILDRVAGELFF
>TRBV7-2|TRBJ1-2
CASSLGGVSSHGYTF
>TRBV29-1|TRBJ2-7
CSVATGLGGEQYF
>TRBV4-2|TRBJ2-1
CASSLDNNEQFF
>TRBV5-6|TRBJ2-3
CASSLRTSGGATQYF
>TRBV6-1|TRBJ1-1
CASSEKRTRAGSGWGAFF
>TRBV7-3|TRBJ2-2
CASSLTPSGGELFF
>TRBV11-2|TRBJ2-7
CASSRSTGGYEQYF
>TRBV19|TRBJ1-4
CASRRSNEKLFF
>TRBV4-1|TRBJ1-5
CASSQGHSNQPQHF
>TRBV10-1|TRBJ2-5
CASSDSGNGETQYF
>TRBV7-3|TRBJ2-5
CASSFEGKEAQYF
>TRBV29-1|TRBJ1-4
CSVQGGGGSQSYEKLFF
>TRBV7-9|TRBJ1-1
CASSPSFQVFTEAFF
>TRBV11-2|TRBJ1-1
CASRSGDTEAFF
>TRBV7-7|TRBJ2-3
CASSLNRADTQYF
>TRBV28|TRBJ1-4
CASRYRGTATNEKLFF
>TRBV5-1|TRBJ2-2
CASSLRTGEAGELFF
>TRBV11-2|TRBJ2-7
CASSPLGGRTYEQYF
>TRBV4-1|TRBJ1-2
CASSTRPGQEHPPPSGYYGYTF
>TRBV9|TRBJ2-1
CASSVEAGRGHEQFF
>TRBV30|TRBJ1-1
CAWSVGRGNTEAFF
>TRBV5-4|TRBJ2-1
CASRPAGAPLEQFF
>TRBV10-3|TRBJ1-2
CAISAGGVGYTF
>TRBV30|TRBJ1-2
CARGGTYGYTF
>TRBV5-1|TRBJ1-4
CASSFQGAHEKLFF
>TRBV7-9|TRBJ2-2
CATGGPGELFF
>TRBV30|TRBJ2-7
CAWTPRTGTRYEQYF